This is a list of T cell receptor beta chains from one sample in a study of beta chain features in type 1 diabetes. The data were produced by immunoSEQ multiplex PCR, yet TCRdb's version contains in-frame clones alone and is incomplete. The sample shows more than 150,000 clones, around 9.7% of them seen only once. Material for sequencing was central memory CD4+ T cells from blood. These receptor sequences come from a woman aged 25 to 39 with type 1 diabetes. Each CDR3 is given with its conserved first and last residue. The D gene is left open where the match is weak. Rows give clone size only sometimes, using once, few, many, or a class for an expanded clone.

CDR3nt: TGTGCCAGCAGCCCTCGGGGTAGCGGGGGAGAGACCCAGTACTTC; CDR3aa: CASSPRGSGGETQYF; d_gene: TRBD2; j_gene: TRBJ2-5; v_gene: TRBV11-2; abundance: few
CDR3nt: TGCAGCGTTGAAGGCTATAAACTCCCTGGGCAGTTCTTC; CDR3aa: CSVEGYKLPGQFF; d_gene: NA; j_gene: TRBJ2-1; v_gene: TRBV29-1; abundance: NA
CDR3nt: TGTGCCAGCAGCTTAAGGGCCGGCGGGAGCTCCTACAATGAGCAGTTCTTC; CDR3aa: CASSLRAGGSSYNEQFF; d_gene: TRBD2; j_gene: TRBJ2-1; v_gene: TRBV7-2; abundance: few
CDR3nt: TGTGCCAGCAGTGGCCGATCTAACTATGGCTACACCTTC; CDR3aa: CASSGRSNYGYTF; d_gene: NA; j_gene: TRBJ1-2; v_gene: TRBV28; abundance: NA
CDR3nt: TGTGCCAGCAGCCAAGGGGGGACAGGGGGCGAGCAGTACTTC; CDR3aa: CASSQGGTGGEQYF; d_gene: TRBD1; j_gene: TRBJ2-7; v_gene: TRBV4-2; abundance: NA
CDR3nt: TGTGCCAGCAGCAAGTCGGGGAGCTCCTACAATGAGCAGTTCTTC; CDR3aa: CASSKSGSSYNEQFF; d_gene: NA; j_gene: TRBJ2-1; v_gene: TRBV9; abundance: few
CDR3nt: TGTGCCAGCAGCTTCCGGGAGTGGGAGCAGTACTTC; CDR3aa: CASSFREWEQYF; d_gene: NA; j_gene: TRBJ2-7; v_gene: TRBV7-2; abundance: NA
CDR3nt: TGTGCCAGTAGTTTACGGGGTAACACCGGGGAGCTGTTTTTT; CDR3aa: CASSLRGNTGELFF; d_gene: NA; j_gene: TRBJ2-2; v_gene: TRBV19; abundance: NA
CDR3nt: TGCAGCGCAGGACAGGGACCTCCAAAAGAGACCCAGTACTTC; CDR3aa: CSAGQGPPKETQYF; d_gene: TRBD1; j_gene: TRBJ2-5; v_gene: TRBV29-1; abundance: NA
CDR3nt: TGCGCCAGCAGCTTTTTCGGGACAGGGTCGACCGGGGAGCTGTTTTTT; CDR3aa: CASSFFGTGSTGELFF; d_gene: TRBD1; j_gene: TRBJ2-2; v_gene: TRBV5-1; abundance: few
CDR3nt: TGTGCCTGGAGTGCGGGACTGAGCTATGGCTACACCTTC; CDR3aa: CAWSAGLSYGYTF; d_gene: NA; j_gene: TRBJ1-2; v_gene: TRBV30; abundance: few
CDR3nt: TGTGCCAGCACCGGGATGCTTCGGGGCTACACCTTC; CDR3aa: CASTGMLRGYTF; d_gene: NA; j_gene: TRBJ1-2; v_gene: TRBV6-1; abundance: NA
CDR3nt: TGTGCCAGCAGCTCCAGGACACTCTCCTACAATGAGCAGTTCTTC; CDR3aa: CASSSRTLSYNEQFF; d_gene: NA; j_gene: TRBJ2-1; v_gene: TRBV11-3; abundance: few
CDR3nt: TGCAGCGGCGGACAGGGCGAGACTGAAGCTTTCTTT; CDR3aa: CSGGQGETEAFF; d_gene: TRBD1; j_gene: TRBJ1-1; v_gene: TRBV29-1; abundance: few
CDR3nt: TGCGCCAGCAGCTCCTGGACAGGGGACAATGAGCAGTTCTTC; CDR3aa: CASSSWTGDNEQFF; d_gene: TRBD1; j_gene: TRBJ2-1; v_gene: TRBV5-1; abundance: few
CDR3nt: TGTGCCAGCAGTCAACAGGGGATCACTGAAGCTTTCTTT; CDR3aa: CASSQQGITEAFF; d_gene: TRBD1; j_gene: TRBJ1-1; v_gene: TRBV28; abundance: NA
CDR3nt: TGTGCCTCGGGGGACAGGGGGCTAGAGACCCAGTACTTC; CDR3aa: CASGDRGLETQYF; d_gene: TRBD1; j_gene: TRBJ2-5; v_gene: TRBV10-3; abundance: few
CDR3nt: TGTGCCAGCAGCTTTTTGGGTCTAGAAGCCTACGAGCAGTACTTC; CDR3aa: CASSFLGLEAYEQYF; d_gene: NA; j_gene: TRBJ2-7; v_gene: TRBV7-2; abundance: few
CDR3nt: TGCAGCGTGGGCCGGGACAGGGAGAGTGGCTACACCTTC; CDR3aa: CSVGRDRESGYTF; d_gene: TRBD1; j_gene: TRBJ1-2; v_gene: TRBV29-1; abundance: few
CDR3nt: TGTGCCAGCAGCCAAGGAGACAGGGGGCGCGAGGATACGCAGTATTTT; CDR3aa: CASSQGDRGREDTQYF; d_gene: TRBD1; j_gene: TRBJ2-3; v_gene: TRBV4-2; abundance: few
CDR3nt: TGTGCCAGCAATCGCGGGTCAAACCGAGAGACCCAGTACTTC; CDR3aa: CASNRGSNRETQYF; d_gene: NA; j_gene: TRBJ2-5; v_gene: TRBV28; abundance: few
CDR3nt: TGCAGCGCGGGACAGGACTATGGCTACACCTTC; CDR3aa: CSAGQDYGYTF; d_gene: TRBD1; j_gene: TRBJ1-2; v_gene: TRBV29-1; abundance: NA
CDR3nt: TGTGCCAGCAGTTACGGAGGCGGGGTCCAAGAGACCCAGTACTTC; CDR3aa: CASSYGGGVQETQYF; d_gene: NA; j_gene: TRBJ2-5; v_gene: TRBV6-5; abundance: NA
CDR3nt: TGTGCCAGCTCAGGGACTAGCGGAGCCAACACCGGGGAGCTGTTTTTT; CDR3aa: CASSGTSGANTGELFF; d_gene: TRBD2; j_gene: TRBJ2-2; v_gene: TRBV18; abundance: few
CDR3nt: TGTGCCTGGAGCACAGGTGGCAATGAGCAGTTCTTC; CDR3aa: CAWSTGGNEQFF; d_gene: NA; j_gene: TRBJ2-1; v_gene: TRBV30; abundance: NA
CDR3nt: TGTGCCAGCTCACCGATACAGGGCGATAGCAATCAGCCCCAGCATTTT; CDR3aa: CASSPIQGDSNQPQHF; d_gene: NA; j_gene: TRBJ1-5; v_gene: TRBV18; abundance: NA
CDR3nt: TGCGCCAGCAGCCAAGATCTAGCGGGAGTGGGGCCAGATACGCAGTATTTT; CDR3aa: CASSQDLAGVGPDTQYF; d_gene: TRBD2; j_gene: TRBJ2-3; v_gene: TRBV4-1; abundance: NA
CDR3nt: TGTGCCAGCAGCCTCCAGGGGAGGGAGAACACTGAAGCTTTCTTT; CDR3aa: CASSLQGRENTEAFF; d_gene: NA; j_gene: TRBJ1-1; v_gene: TRBV11-2; abundance: few
CDR3nt: TGTGCTAGTGGTCCTGTTCCGACTTATGGCTACACCTTC; CDR3aa: CASGPVPTYGYTF; d_gene: NA; j_gene: TRBJ1-2; v_gene: TRBV12-5; abundance: NA
CDR3nt: TGTGCCAGCCAGACTAGCGGGATCTACAATGAGCAGTTCTTC; CDR3aa: CASQTSGIYNEQFF; d_gene: TRBD2; j_gene: TRBJ2-1; v_gene: TRBV7-9; abundance: NA